This is a list of T cell receptor beta chains from one sample in a study of chemoradiotherapy in HPV16-positive cancers. The repertoire was sequenced with immunoSEQ multiplex PCR; TCRdb's copy has only in-frame clones and lacks some. There are 30,000 to 40,000 clones in the sample; about four fifths occur only once, and around 4% lies in the top ten. Source: blood, taken from a patient who underwent chemoradiotherapy. Every receptor here comes from a human donor with HPV-associated anogenital cancer. Each CDR3 is given with its conserved first and last residue. A D gene is named only where the DNA matches it firmly. Clone size appears in some rows only: once, few, many, or a class for an expanded clone.

v_call: TRBV7-9
d_call: NA
j_call: TRBJ2-1
clone_size: NA
cdr3_nt: TGTGCCAGCAGCCCGGGACACAAAATGGATGAGCAGTTCTTC
cdr3_aa: CASSPGHKMDEQFF

v_call: TRBV7-9
d_call: NA
j_call: TRBJ2-7
clone_size: NA
cdr3_nt: TGTGCCAGCAGCTTAGTGTCGGCCGACGAGCAGTACTTC
cdr3_aa: CASSLVSADEQYF

v_call: TRBV5-1
d_call: NA
j_call: TRBJ2-5
clone_size: NA
cdr3_nt: TGCGCCAGCAGTTCCCTGGGGGGAGAGACCCAGTACTTC
cdr3_aa: CASSSLGGETQYF

v_call: TRBV27
d_call: TRBD1
j_call: TRBJ2-2
clone_size: few
cdr3_nt: TGTGCCAGCAGACCGGGACAGGTCATCGGTGAGCTGTTTTTT
cdr3_aa: CASRPGQVIGELFF

v_call: TRBV10-3
d_call: TRBD1
j_call: TRBJ1-2
clone_size: NA
cdr3_nt: TGTGCCATCAACGCGGGACAGGCGATTAACTATGGCTACACCTTC
cdr3_aa: CAINAGQAINYGYTF

v_call: TRBV6-1
d_call: NA
j_call: TRBJ2-7
clone_size: few
cdr3_nt: TGTGCCAGCAGTGAAGGGATTGGGGTTTACGAGCAGTACTTC
cdr3_aa: CASSEGIGVYEQYF

v_call: TRBV10-3
d_call: TRBD1
j_call: TRBJ2-7
clone_size: NA
cdr3_nt: TGTGCCATCAGGTCGACAGGGCAGGAGCAGTACTTC
cdr3_aa: CAIRSTGQEQYF

v_call: TRBV7-3
d_call: NA
j_call: TRBJ1-1
clone_size: NA
cdr3_nt: TGTGCCAGCCAGGCGGACATGAACACTGAAGCTTTCTTT
cdr3_aa: CASQADMNTEAFF

v_call: TRBV5-1
d_call: TRBD1
j_call: TRBJ2-2
clone_size: NA
cdr3_nt: TGCGCCAGCAGCTTCGGACAGGGAAGAGTCACCGGGGAGCTGTTTTTT
cdr3_aa: CASSFGQGRVTGELFF

v_call: TRBV9
d_call: NA
j_call: TRBJ1-6
clone_size: NA
cdr3_nt: TGTGCCAGCAGCCCCGACAGCTCCTATAATTCACCCCTCCACTTT
cdr3_aa: CASSPDSSYNSPLHF

v_call: TRBV7-9
d_call: TRBD1
j_call: TRBJ1-2
clone_size: NA
cdr3_nt: TGTGCCAGCAGCTTAGAGGGGGCGGCAGGGGGCGCCTATGGCTACACCTTC
cdr3_aa: CASSLEGAAGGAYGYTF

v_call: TRBV9
d_call: NA
j_call: TRBJ1-1
clone_size: NA
cdr3_nt: TGTGCCAGCAGCGTCAAGGGGGGGCCAGAAGCTTTCTTT
cdr3_aa: CASSVKGGPEAFF

v_call: TRBV15
d_call: NA
j_call: TRBJ2-2
clone_size: NA
cdr3_nt: TGTGCCACCAGCAAGCTAGCAGAGACCGGGGAGCTGTTTTTT
cdr3_aa: CATSKLAETGELFF

v_call: TRBV7-8
d_call: NA
j_call: TRBJ1-5
clone_size: few
cdr3_nt: TGTGCCAGCAGCTGGCATAGCAATCAGCCCCAGCATTTT
cdr3_aa: CASSWHSNQPQHF

v_call: TRBV18
d_call: NA
j_call: TRBJ2-5
clone_size: NA
cdr3_nt: TGTGCCAGCTCACCAGATACAGCAGAGACCCAGTACTTC
cdr3_aa: CASSPDTAETQYF

v_call: TRBV7-2
d_call: TRBD1
j_call: TRBJ2-4
clone_size: NA
cdr3_nt: TGTGCCAGCAGCCCGACAGGGGACATTCAGTACTTC
cdr3_aa: CASSPTGDIQYF

v_call: TRBV19
d_call: TRBD1
j_call: TRBJ1-2
clone_size: NA
cdr3_nt: TGTGCCAGTAGTCGGGACAGGGCTAACTATGGCTACACCTTC
cdr3_aa: CASSRDRANYGYTF

v_call: TRBV6-1
d_call: NA
j_call: TRBJ2-2
clone_size: NA
cdr3_nt: TGTGCCAGCAGTTTAGACACACCCAGCCCCGGGGAGCTGTTTTTT
cdr3_aa: CASSLDTPSPGELFF

v_call: TRBV27
d_call: NA
j_call: TRBJ1-4
clone_size: NA
cdr3_nt: TGTGCCAGCAGTTTTTGGGGGTCGACTAATGAAAAACTGTTTTTT
cdr3_aa: CASSFWGSTNEKLFF

v_call: TRBV7-6
d_call: NA
j_call: TRBJ2-7
clone_size: NA
cdr3_nt: TGTGCCAGCAGCCGGCCAGGGAGCTACGAGCAGTACTTC
cdr3_aa: CASSRPGSYEQYF

v_call: TRBV7-8
d_call: TRBD1
j_call: TRBJ1-4
clone_size: NA
cdr3_nt: TGTGCCAGCAGTCAGGGGGTGACTAATGAAAAACTGTTTTTT
cdr3_aa: CASSQGVTNEKLFF

v_call: TRBV4-1
d_call: TRBD1
j_call: TRBJ1-6
clone_size: NA
cdr3_nt: TGCGCCAGCAGCCAAGCCGGGACAGCTAATTCACCCCTCCACTTT
cdr3_aa: CASSQAGTANSPLHF

v_call: TRBV27
d_call: NA
j_call: TRBJ1-2
clone_size: NA
cdr3_nt: TGTGCCAGCAGTTTTAGAGGGCACTATGGCTACACCTTC
cdr3_aa: CASSFRGHYGYTF

v_call: TRBV2
d_call: TRBD2
j_call: TRBJ2-4
clone_size: NA
cdr3_nt: TGTGCCAGCAGTGAACTAGCGGGGGTAAACATTCAGTACTTC
cdr3_aa: CASSELAGVNIQYF

v_call: TRBV7-2
d_call: TRBD1
j_call: TRBJ2-7
clone_size: few
cdr3_nt: TGTGCCAGCAGTCCGACAGGGAGTGGCGAGCAGTACTTC
cdr3_aa: CASSPTGSGEQYF

v_call: TRBV14
d_call: TRBD2
j_call: TRBJ2-1
clone_size: NA
cdr3_nt: TGTGCCAGCAGCCTTCTGGGGAGGGGCTACAATGAGCAGTTCTTC
cdr3_aa: CASSLLGRGYNEQFF

v_call: TRBV29-1
d_call: TRBD2
j_call: TRBJ2-3
clone_size: NA
cdr3_nt: TGCAGCGGGTCCGGGACTAGCGGGCCAGATACGCAGTATTTT
cdr3_aa: CSGSGTSGPDTQYF

v_call: TRBV5-8
d_call: TRBD2
j_call: TRBJ2-1
clone_size: NA
cdr3_nt: TGTGCCAGCAGCTTGGGACTAGCGGTCAACTACAATGAGCAGTTCTTC
cdr3_aa: CASSLGLAVNYNEQFF

v_call: TRBV4-2
d_call: TRBD2
j_call: TRBJ2-1
clone_size: NA
cdr3_nt: TGTGCCAGCAGCCAAGCCCCGGCTAGCGGGCATTACAATGAGCAGTTCTTC
cdr3_aa: CASSQAPASGHYNEQFF

v_call: TRBV9
d_call: NA
j_call: TRBJ2-5
clone_size: NA
cdr3_nt: TGTGCCAGCAGCCCAACAGTGGGGGAGACCCAGTACTTC
cdr3_aa: CASSPTVGETQYF

v_call: TRBV5-6
d_call: NA
j_call: TRBJ1-1
clone_size: NA
cdr3_nt: TGTGCCAGCAGCGTCTCCCTGATTGTCCCTGAAGCTTTCTTT
cdr3_aa: CASSVSLIVPEAFF

v_call: TRBV19
d_call: NA
j_call: TRBJ1-4
clone_size: once
cdr3_nt: TGTGCCAGTATGACAGTGGCAACTAATGAAAAACTGTTTTTT
cdr3_aa: CASMTVATNEKLFF

v_call: TRBV7-2
d_call: NA
j_call: TRBJ2-3
clone_size: NA
cdr3_nt: TGTGCCAGCAGGGCGGTACTGCGGGCCCCCGATACGCAGTATTTT
cdr3_aa: CASRAVLRAPDTQYF

v_call: TRBV5-6
d_call: TRBD2
j_call: TRBJ2-2
clone_size: NA
cdr3_nt: TGTGCCAGCACCCTACGGATAGCGGGGGGGTTTAGGACCGGGGAGCTGTTTTTT
cdr3_aa: CASTLRIAGGFRTGELFF

v_call: TRBV5-1
d_call: NA
j_call: TRBJ2-2
clone_size: NA
cdr3_nt: TGCGCCAGCAGCTCGAGGGAATCCGGGGAGCTGTTTTTT
cdr3_aa: CASSSRESGELFF

v_call: TRBV18
d_call: NA
j_call: TRBJ1-3
clone_size: NA
cdr3_nt: TGTGCCAGCTCACCTGAGTCTGGAAACACCATATATTTT
cdr3_aa: CASSPESGNTIYF

v_call: TRBV30
d_call: NA
j_call: TRBJ1-6
clone_size: NA
cdr3_nt: TGTGCCTGGAACCGGGAAGGGGGGAAGAATTCACCCCTCCACTTT
cdr3_aa: CAWNREGGKNSPLHF

v_call: TRBV18
d_call: NA
j_call: TRBJ2-3
clone_size: NA
cdr3_nt: TGTGCCAGCTCACCCTACCCACTCGGGGGGCTAACAGATACGCAGTATTTT
cdr3_aa: CASSPYPLGGLTDTQYF

v_call: TRBV7-2
d_call: NA
j_call: TRBJ2-2
clone_size: few
cdr3_nt: TGTGCCAGCAGCTTAGCGGTGTCCACCGGGGAGCTGTTTTTT
cdr3_aa: CASSLAVSTGELFF

v_call: TRBV30
d_call: NA
j_call: TRBJ2-7
clone_size: NA
cdr3_nt: TGTGCCTGGAGTGTACGTTACGAGCAGTACTTC
cdr3_aa: CAWSVRYEQYF

v_call: TRBV19
d_call: NA
j_call: TRBJ1-2
clone_size: NA
cdr3_nt: TGTGCCAGTAGGGGCCAGGGGTGGGATGGCTACACCTTC
cdr3_aa: CASRGQGWDGYTF

v_call: TRBV21-1
d_call: NA
j_call: TRBJ1-2
clone_size: once
cdr3_nt: TGTGCCAGCAGCGGCCGACAGGCCCCATATGGCTACACCTTC
cdr3_aa: CASSGRQAPYGYTF

v_call: TRBV27
d_call: NA
j_call: TRBJ1-1
clone_size: NA
cdr3_nt: TGTGCCAGCAGTTTAGGACCCCCTAGGCGGAACACTGAAGCTTTCTTT
cdr3_aa: CASSLGPPRRNTEAFF

v_call: TRBV7-6
d_call: NA
j_call: TRBJ2-5
clone_size: NA
cdr3_nt: TGTGCCAGCAGCTTAGGTGGGGAACGGTCACAAGAGACCCAGTACTTC
cdr3_aa: CASSLGGERSQETQYF